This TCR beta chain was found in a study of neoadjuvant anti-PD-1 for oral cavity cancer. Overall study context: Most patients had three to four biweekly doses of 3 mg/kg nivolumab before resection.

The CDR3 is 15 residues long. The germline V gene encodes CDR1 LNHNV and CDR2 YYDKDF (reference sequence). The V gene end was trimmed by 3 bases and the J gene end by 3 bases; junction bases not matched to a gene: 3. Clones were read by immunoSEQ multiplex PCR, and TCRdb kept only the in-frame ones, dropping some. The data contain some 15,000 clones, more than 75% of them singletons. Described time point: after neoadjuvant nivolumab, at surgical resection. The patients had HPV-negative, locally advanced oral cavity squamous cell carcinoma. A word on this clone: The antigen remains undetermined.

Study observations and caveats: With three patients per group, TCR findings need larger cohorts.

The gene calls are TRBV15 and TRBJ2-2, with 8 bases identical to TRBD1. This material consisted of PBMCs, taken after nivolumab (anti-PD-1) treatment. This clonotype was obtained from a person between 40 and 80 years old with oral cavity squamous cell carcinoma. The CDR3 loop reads CATSSRQGYTGELFF. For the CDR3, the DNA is TGTGCCACCAGCAGTAGACAGGGGTACACCGGGGAGCTGTTTTTT.